The rows below give T cell receptor beta chains drawn from one sample of a study of blood T cell repertoires in COVID-19. Data came from immunoSEQ multiplex PCR; TCRdb stores just in-frame clones and leaves some out. Of 95,000 to 120,000 clones listed, approximately 81% are singletons. The sequenced sample was peripheral blood. Receptors originate from a man aged 35 to 55 with acute or convalescent COVID-19. Each CDR3 is given with its conserved first and last residue. Each record gives: J gene, CDR3 length, V gene, CDR3 protein.

TRBJ2-3	14	TRBV4-1	CASSPDRNTDTQYF
TRBJ1-1	16	TRBV5-1	CASSLSQGGVDTEAFF
TRBJ2-7	20	TRBV23-1	CASSQGQGAGPRYFSYEQYF
TRBJ1-3	16	TRBV30	CAWSPVFYWSGNTIYF
TRBJ1-2	11	TRBV7-3	CASSRLAGYTF
TRBJ2-7	17	TRBV3-1/TRBV3-2	CASSQLFPTSGTYEQYF
TRBJ2-5	16	TRBV3-1/TRBV3-2	CASSQRGLGPEETQYF
TRBJ2-1	13	TRBV11-2	CASSRADSIEQFF
TRBJ2-3	18	TRBV6-4	CASSAFPVAGGSTDTQYF
TRBJ2-7	13	TRBV7-2	CASSHGQGYEQYF
TRBJ1-2	15	TRBV18	CASSPGAGGDYGYTF
TRBJ1-2	15	TRBV2	CASTRGVANNYGYTF
TRBJ1-1	13	TRBV3-1/TRBV3-2	CASSRERGTEAFF
TRBJ2-2	13	TRBV24-1	CATSDHNTGELFF
TRBJ1-6	15	TRBV5-1	CASSLTYDRESPLHF
TRBJ1-2	13	TRBV29-1	CSVPTGGLKGYTF
TRBJ1-6	15	TRBV6-6	CASSYPQGVYSPLHF
TRBJ1-2	14	TRBV2	CASYPPRVNYGYTF
TRBJ1-4	18	TRBV4-2	CASSQDIGTETTNEKLFF
TRBJ2-5	17	TRBV7-2	CASSLEALGGYVETQYF
TRBJ2-7	18	TRBV19	CASSIGSGGALGSYEQYF
TRBJ2-3	9	TRBV5-8	CASSLGTTF
TRBJ2-5	16	TRBV21-1	CASSPLRWRIQETQYF
TRBJ2-7	15	TRBV5-1	CASSRRQGSSYEQYF